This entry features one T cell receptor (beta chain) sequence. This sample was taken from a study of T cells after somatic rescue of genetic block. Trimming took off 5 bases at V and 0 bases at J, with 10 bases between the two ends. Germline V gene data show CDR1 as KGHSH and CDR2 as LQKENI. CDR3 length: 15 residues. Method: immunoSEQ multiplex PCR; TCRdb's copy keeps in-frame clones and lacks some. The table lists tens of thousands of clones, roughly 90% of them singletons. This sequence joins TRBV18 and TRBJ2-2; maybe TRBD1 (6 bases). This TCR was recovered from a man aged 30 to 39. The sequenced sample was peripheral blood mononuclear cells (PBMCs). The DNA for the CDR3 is TGTGCCAGCTCAAAAGACAGGCCGAACACCGGGGAGCTGTTTTTT. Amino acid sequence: CASSKDRPNTGELFF.